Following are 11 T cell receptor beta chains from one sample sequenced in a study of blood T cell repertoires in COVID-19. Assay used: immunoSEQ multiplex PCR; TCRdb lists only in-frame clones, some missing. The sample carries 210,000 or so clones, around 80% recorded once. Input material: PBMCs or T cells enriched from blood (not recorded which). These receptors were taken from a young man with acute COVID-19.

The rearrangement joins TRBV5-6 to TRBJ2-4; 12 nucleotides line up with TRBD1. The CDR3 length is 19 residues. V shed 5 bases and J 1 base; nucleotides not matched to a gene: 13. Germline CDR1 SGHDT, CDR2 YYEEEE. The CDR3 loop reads CASSLPSLGQGAAKNIQYF. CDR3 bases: TGTGCCAGCAGTTTGCCTTCCCTGGGACAGGGGGCCGCCAAAAACATTCAGTACTTC.

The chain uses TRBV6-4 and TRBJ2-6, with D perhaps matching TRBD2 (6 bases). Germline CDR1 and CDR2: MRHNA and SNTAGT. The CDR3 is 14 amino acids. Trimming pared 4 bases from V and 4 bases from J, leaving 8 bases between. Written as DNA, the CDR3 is TGTGCCAGCAGTGCGGGGGAAGGGGCCAACGTCCTGACTTTC. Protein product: CASSAGEGANVLTF.

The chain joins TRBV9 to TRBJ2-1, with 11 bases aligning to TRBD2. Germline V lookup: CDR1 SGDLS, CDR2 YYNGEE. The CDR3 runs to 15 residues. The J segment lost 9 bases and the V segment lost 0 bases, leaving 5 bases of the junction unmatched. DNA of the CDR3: TGTGCCAGCAGCGTAGTTAGCGGGGGGGCCTTTGAGCAGTTCTTC. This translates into CASSVVSGGAFEQFF. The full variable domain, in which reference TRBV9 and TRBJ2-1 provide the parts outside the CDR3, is DSGVTQTPKHLITATGQRVTLRCSPRSGDLSVYWYQQSLDQGLQFLIQYYNGEERAKGNILERFSAQQFPDLHSELNLSSLELGDSALYFCASSVVSGGAFEQFFGPGTRLTVL.

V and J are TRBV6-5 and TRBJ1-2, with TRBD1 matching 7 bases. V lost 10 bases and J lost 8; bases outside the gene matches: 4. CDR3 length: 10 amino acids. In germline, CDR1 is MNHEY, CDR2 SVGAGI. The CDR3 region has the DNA TGTGCCAAAGGAGGGGGCGGCTACACCTTC. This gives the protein CAKGGGGYTF.

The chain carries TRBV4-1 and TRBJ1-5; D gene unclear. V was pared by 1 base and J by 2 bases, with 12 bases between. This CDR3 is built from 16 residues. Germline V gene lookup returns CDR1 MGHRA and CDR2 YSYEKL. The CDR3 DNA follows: TGCGCCAGCAGCCAAGTGGAAGGTAGCCGCAATCAGCCCCAGCATTTT. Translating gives CASSQVEGSRNQPQHF.

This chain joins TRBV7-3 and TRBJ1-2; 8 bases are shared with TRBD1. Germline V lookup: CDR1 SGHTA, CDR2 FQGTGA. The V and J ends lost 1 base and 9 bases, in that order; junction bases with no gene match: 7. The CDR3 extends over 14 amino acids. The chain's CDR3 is CASSLNGQGLSYTF. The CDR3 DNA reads TGTGCCAGCAGCTTAAACGGACAGGGATTGAGCTACACCTTC.

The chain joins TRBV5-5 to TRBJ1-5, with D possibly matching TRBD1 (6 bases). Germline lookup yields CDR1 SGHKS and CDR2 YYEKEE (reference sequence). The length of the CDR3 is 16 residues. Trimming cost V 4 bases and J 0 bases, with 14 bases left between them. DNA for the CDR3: TGTGCCAGCAGCCATCTAACAGGGAGTAGCAATCAGCCCCAGCATTTT. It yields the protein CASSHLTGSSNQPQHF.

This chain's CDR3 is CASSLAQVLNSPLHF. DNA for the CDR3: TGTGCCAGCAGCTTAGCACAGGTTCTTAATTCACCCCTCCACTTT. The genes are TRBV11-2 and TRBJ1-6; possibly TRBD1 for D (5 bases). With 1 base removed from V and 6 bases from J, the gap between germline ends came to 10 bases. This CDR3 is 15 amino acids long. Germline CDR1 SGHAT, CDR2 FQNNGV.

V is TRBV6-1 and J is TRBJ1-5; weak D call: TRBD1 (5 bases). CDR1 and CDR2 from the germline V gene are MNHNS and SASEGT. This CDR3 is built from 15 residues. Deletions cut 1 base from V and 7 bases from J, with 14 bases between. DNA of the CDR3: TGTGCCAGCAGTGAAGAGGGTGGCGGGGGACAGCCCCAGCATTTT. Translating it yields CASSEEGGGGQPQHF.

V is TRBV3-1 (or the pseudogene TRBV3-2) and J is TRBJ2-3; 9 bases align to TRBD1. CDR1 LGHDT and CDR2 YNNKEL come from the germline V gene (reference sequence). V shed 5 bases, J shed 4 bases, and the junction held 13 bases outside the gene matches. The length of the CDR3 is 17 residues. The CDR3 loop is CASSGRGGQGGADTQYF. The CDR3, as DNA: TGTGCCAGCAGCGGCAGGGGGGGACAGGGAGGGGCAGATACGCAGTATTTT.

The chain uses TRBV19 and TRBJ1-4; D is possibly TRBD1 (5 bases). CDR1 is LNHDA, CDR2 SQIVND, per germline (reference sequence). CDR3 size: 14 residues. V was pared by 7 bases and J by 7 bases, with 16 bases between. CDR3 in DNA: TGTGCCAGTACTCTGGGGGGATCTGGTGAAAAACTGTTTTTT. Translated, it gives CASTLGGSGEKLFF.